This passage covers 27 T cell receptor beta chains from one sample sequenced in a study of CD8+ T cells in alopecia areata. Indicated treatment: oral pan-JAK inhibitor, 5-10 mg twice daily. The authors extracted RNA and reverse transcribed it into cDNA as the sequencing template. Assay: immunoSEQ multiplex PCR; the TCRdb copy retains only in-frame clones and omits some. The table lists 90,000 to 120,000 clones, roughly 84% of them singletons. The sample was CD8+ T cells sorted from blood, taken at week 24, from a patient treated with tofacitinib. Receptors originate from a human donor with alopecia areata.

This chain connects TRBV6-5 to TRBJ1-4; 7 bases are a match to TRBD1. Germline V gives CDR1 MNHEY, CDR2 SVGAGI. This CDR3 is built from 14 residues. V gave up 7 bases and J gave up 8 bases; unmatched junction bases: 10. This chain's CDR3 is CASTERQGNEKLFF. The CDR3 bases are TGTGCCAGCACCGAGAGACAGGGAAACGAAAAACTGTTTTTT.

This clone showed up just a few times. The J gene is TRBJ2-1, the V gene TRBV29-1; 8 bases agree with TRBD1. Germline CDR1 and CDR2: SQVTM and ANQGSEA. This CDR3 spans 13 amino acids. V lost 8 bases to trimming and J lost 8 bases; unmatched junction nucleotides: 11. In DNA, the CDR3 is TGCAGCTTATATTTCAGGGGGCGAGATGAGCAGTTCTTC. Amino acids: CSLYFRGRDEQFF.

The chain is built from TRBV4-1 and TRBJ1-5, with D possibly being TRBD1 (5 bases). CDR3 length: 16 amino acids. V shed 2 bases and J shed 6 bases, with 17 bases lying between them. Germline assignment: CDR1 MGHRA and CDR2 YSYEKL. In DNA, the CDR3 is TGCGCCAGCAGCCAAAGGTTAATAGACGGGGGTCAGCCCCAGCATTTT. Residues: CASSQRLIDGGQPQHF.

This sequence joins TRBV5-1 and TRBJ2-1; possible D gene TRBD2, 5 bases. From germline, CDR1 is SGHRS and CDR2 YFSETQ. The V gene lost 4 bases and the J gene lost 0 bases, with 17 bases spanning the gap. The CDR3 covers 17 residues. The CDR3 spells CASSPEETLSSYNEQFF. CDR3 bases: TGCGCCAGCAGCCCGGAGGAGACCCTCAGCTCCTACAATGAGCAGTTCTTC.

The CDR3 coding sequence is TGTGCCAGCAGGGACAGCCTCCAAGAGACCCAGTACTTC. Translating gives CASRDSLQETQYF. The rearrangement joins TRBV7-9 to TRBJ2-5; D might be TRBD1 (6 bases). In germline, CDR1 is SEHNR, CDR2 FQNEAQ (reference sequence). The length of the CDR3 is 13 residues. Trimming stripped 6 bases from V and 1 base from J, with 9 bases between. Variable domain in full (rest from reference TRBV7-9 and TRBJ2-5): DTGVSQNPRHKITKRGQNVTFRCDPISEHNRLYWYRQTLGQGPEFLTYFQNEAQLEKSRLLSDRFSAERPKGSFSTLEIQRTEQGDSAMYLCASRDSLQETQYFGPGTRLLVL.

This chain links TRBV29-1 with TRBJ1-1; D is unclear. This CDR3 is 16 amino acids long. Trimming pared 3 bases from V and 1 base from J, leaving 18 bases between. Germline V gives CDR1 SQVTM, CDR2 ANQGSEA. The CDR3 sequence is CSVEGLSSAKNTEAFF. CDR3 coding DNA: TGCAGCGTTGAGGGCTTAAGTTCGGCAAAGAACACTGAAGCTTTCTTT.

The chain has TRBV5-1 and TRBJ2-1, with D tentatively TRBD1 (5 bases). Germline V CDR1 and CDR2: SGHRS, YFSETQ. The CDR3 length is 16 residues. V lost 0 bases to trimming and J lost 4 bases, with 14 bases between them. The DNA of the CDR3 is TGCGCCAGCAGCTTGGCTCAGGGTATCACATACAATGAGCAGTTCTTC. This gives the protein CASSLAQGITYNEQFF.

The CDR3 loop is CASRSVELTGNQPQHF. The CDR3 nucleotides are TGCGCCAGCAGGTCCGTGGAGCTTACCGGCAATCAGCCCCAGCATTTT. V and J are TRBV5-1 and TRBJ1-5; D uncertain. The CDR3 length is 16 residues. Germline V gene data show CDR1 as SGHRS and CDR2 as YFSETQ. V lost 5 bases and J lost 2, with 17 bases in between. Based on the CDR3 plus reference TRBV5-1 and TRBJ1-5, the full variable domain is KAGVTQTPRYLIKTRGQQVTLSCSPISGHRSVSWYQQTPGQGLQFLFEYFSETQRNKGNFPGRFSGRQFSNSRSEMNVSTLELGDSALYLCASRSVELTGNQPQHFGDGTRLSIL.

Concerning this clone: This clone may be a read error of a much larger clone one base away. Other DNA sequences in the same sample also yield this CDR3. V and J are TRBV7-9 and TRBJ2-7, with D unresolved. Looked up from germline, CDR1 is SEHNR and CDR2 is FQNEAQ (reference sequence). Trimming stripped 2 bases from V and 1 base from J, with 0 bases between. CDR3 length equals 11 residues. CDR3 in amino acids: CASSLSYEQYF. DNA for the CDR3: TGTGCCAGCAGCTTATCCTACGAGCAGTACTTC.

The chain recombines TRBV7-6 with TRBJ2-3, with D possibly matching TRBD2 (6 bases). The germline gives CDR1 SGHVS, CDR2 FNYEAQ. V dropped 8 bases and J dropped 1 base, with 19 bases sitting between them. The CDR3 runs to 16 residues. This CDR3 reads CASASGGSPGTDTQYF. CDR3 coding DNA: TGTGCCAGCGCTTCCGGGGGTAGCCCTGGCACAGATACGCAGTATTTT.

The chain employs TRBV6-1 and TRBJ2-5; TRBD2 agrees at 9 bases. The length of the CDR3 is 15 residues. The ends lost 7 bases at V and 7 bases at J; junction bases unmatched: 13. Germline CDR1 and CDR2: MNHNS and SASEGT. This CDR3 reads CASTAYVAGAGTQYF. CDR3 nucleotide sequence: TGTGCCAGCACCGCCTACGTAGCGGGGGCCGGGACCCAGTACTTC.

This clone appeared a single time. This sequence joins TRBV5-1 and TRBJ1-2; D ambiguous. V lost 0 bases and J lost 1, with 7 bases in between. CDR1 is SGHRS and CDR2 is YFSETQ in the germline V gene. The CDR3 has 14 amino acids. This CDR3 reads CASSLARFNYGYTF. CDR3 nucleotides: TGCGCCAGCAGCTTGGCCAGGTTTAACTATGGCTACACCTTC.

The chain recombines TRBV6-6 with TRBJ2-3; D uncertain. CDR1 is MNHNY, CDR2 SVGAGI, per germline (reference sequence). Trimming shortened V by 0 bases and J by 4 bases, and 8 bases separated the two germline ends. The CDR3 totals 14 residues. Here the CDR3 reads CASSYSIWADTQYF. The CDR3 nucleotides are TGTGCCAGCAGTTACTCGATATGGGCAGATACGCAGTATTTT.

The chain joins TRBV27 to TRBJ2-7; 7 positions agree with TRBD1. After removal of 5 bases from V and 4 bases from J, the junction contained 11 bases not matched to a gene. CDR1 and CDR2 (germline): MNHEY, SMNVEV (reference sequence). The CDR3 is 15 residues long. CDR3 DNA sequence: TGTGCCAGCAGTGCCACAGGGGTACCCTTTTACGAGCAGTACTTC. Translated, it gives CASSATGVPFYEQYF.

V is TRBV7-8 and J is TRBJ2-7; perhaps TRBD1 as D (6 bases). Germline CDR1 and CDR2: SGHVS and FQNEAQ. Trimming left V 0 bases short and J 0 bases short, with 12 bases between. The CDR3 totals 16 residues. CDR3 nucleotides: TGTGCCAGCAGCTTAGCGCCAGGCAGGGGCTCCTACGAGCAGTACTTC. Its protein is CASSLAPGRGSYEQYF.

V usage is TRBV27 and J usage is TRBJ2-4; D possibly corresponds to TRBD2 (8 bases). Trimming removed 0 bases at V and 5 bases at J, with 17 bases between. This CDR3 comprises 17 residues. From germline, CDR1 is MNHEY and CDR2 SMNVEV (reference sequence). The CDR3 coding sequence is TGTGCCAGCAGTTTATCCCCGGGAGGGGGCTTCCAAAACATTCAGTACTTC. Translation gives CASSLSPGGGFQNIQYF.

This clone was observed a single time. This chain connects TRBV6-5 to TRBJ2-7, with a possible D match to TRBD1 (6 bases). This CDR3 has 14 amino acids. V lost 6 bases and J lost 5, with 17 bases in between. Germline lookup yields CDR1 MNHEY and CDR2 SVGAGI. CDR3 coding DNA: TGTGCCAGCAGCTCTTGGGACACCGACCACGAGCAGTACTTC. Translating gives CASSSWDTDHEQYF.

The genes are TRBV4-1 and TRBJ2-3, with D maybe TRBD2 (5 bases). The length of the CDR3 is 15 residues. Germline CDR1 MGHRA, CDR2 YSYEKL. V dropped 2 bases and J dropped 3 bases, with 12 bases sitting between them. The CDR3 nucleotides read TGCGCCAGCAGCCAATCGAGGGCTTCGACAGATACGCAGTATTTT. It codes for CASSQSRASTDTQYF.

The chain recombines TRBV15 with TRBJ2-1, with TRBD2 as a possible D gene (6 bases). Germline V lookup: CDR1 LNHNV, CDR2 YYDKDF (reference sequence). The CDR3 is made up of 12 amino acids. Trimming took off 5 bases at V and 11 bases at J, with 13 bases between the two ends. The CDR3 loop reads CATSGSGTQQFF. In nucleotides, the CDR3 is TGTGCCACCAGCGGATCCGGGACTCAGCAGTTCTTC. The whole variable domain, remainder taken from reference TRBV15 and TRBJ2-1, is DAMVIQNPRYQVTQFGKPVTLSCSQTLNHNVMYWYQQKSSQAPKLLFHYYDKDFNNEADTPDNFQSRRPNTSFCFLDIRSPGLGDTAMYLCATSGSGTQQFFGPGTRLTVL.

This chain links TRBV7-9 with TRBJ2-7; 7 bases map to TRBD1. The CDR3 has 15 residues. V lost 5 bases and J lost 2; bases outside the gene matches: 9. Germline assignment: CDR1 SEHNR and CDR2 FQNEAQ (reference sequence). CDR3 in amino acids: CASSLDRERTYEQYF. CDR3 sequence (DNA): TGTGCCAGCAGCCTCGACAGGGAAAGGACCTACGAGCAGTACTTC.

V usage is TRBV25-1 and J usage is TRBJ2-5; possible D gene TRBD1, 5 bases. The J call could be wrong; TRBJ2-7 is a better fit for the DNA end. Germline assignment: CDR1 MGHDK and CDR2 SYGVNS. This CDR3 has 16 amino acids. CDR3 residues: CASSEGRGSGDYEQYF. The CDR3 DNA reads TGTGCCAGCAGTGAGGGGCGAGGCAGTGGCGACTACGAGCAGTACTTC.

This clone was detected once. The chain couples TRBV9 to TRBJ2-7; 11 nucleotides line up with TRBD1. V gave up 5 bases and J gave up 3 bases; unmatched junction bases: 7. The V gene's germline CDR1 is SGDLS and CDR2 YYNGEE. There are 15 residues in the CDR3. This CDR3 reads CASSDTGQGDYEQYF. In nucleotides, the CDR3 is TGTGCCAGCAGTGACACGGGACAGGGGGACTACGAGCAGTACTTC.

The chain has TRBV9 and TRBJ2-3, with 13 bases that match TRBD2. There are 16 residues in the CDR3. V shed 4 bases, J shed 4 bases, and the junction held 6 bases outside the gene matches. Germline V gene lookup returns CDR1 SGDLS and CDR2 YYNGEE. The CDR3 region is CASSPRTSGGSDTQYF. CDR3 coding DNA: TGTGCCAGCAGCCCGAGGACTAGCGGGGGATCAGATACGCAGTATTTT.

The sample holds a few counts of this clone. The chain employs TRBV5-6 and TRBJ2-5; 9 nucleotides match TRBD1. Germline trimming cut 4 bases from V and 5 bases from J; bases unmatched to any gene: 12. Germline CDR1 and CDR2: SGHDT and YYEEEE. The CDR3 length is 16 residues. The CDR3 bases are TGTGCCAGCAGCGGCATTGGGACAGGGATTCTCGAGACCCAGTACTTC. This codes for CASSGIGTGILETQYF.

The CDR3 here is CASRHGQGLSYGYTF. CDR3 coding DNA: TGTGCCAGCAGACACGGACAGGGGCTTTCGTATGGCTACACCTTC. The chain couples TRBV6-5 to TRBJ1-2; 9 bases are shared with TRBD1. The CDR3 consists of 15 residues. Germline trimming cut 6 bases from V and 5 bases from J; bases unmatched to any gene: 10. CDR1 is MNHEY, CDR2 SVGAGI, per germline.

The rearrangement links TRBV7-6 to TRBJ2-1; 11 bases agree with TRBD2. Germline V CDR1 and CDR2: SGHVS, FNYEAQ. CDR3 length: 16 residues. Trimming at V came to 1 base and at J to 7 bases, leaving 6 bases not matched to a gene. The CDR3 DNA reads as TGTGCCAGCAGCTTAGTAGCGGGGGGGCTTTGGAATGAGCAGTTCTTC. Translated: CASSLVAGGLWNEQFF.

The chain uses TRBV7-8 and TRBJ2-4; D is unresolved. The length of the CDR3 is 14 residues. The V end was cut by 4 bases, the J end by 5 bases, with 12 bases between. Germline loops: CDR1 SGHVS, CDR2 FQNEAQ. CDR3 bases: TGTGCCAGCAGCTCCGAGTTCGGGCAAAACATTCAGTACTTC. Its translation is CASSSEFGQNIQYF.